Each of the 30 T cell receptor beta chains below was sequenced from the same sample in a study of T cells in Graves' hyperthyroidism and ophthalmopathy. TCR beta CDR3 sequences were amplified from RNA transcripts. The TCR CDR3 was amplified in a first-round RT-PCR using the HTBI primer set. TCRdb processed the multiplex PCR reads anew with MiXCR; each CDR3 protein has one entry. The sample holds around 490,000 distinct CDR3 sequences, around 20% seen once. The sequenced material came from blood. The receptors were gathered from a man aged 35-49 years with Graves' ophthalmopathy.

This clonotype came up many times. This CDR3 reads CASRQGTGPYGYTF. CDR3 in DNA: TGTGCCAGCAGACAGGGGACAGGGCCTTATGGCTACACCTTC. The rearrangement uses TRBV2 and TRBJ1-2; 9 nucleotides line up with TRBD1. CDR3 size: 14 residues. From germline, CDR1 is SNHLY and CDR2 FYNNEI. V lost 6 bases to trimming and J lost 5 bases; unmatched junction nucleotides: 7.

This clonotype showed up many times. J is TRBJ2-1 and V is TRBV28; the D gene is possibly TRBD1 (5 bases). Looked up from germline, CDR1 is MDHEN and CDR2 is SYDVKM. The CDR3 is made up of 13 amino acids. Trimming cost V 10 bases and J 7 bases, with 17 bases left between them. In nucleotides, the CDR3 is TGTGCCACACTTGACAGTTCCAGGAATGAGCAGTTCTTC. This encodes CATLDSSRNEQFF.

This clonotype was recorded at least ten times. The chain has TRBV30 and TRBJ1-5, with TRBD1 matching over 11 bases. The V gene's germline CDR1 is GTSNPN and CDR2 SVGIG (reference sequence). V lost 3 bases, J lost 6 bases, and 1 base stayed unmatched. CDR3 size: 13 residues. CDR3 nucleotide sequence: TGTGCCTGGAGGGGACAGGGGGTTCAGCCCCAGCATTTT. Protein product: CAWRGQGVQPQHF.

In its sample, this clonotype was seen many times. The genes are TRBV11-2 and TRBJ2-1, with D tentatively TRBD2 (5 bases). Trimming took 2 bases from V and 12 from J, leaving 14 bases between them. From germline, CDR1 is SGHAT and CDR2 FQNNGV. The CDR3 length is 13 residues. This CDR3 reads CASSLSNEGGQFF. The CDR3 DNA sequence: TGTGCCAGCAGCTTAAGTAATGAGGGTGGGCAGTTCTTC.

There are many counts of this clonotype. The rearrangement links TRBV20-1 to TRBJ2-3; no firm D call. The CDR3 spans 14 residues. Germline V lookup: CDR1 DFQATT, CDR2 SNEGSKA (reference sequence). Trimming cost V 3 bases and J 0 bases, with 10 bases left between them. The CDR3 loop is CSASLQDSTDTQYF. The CDR3 DNA sequence: TGCAGTGCTAGTCTTCAGGATAGCACAGATACGCAGTATTTT.

V usage is TRBV5-8 and J usage is TRBJ1-5, with a possible D match to TRBD1 (5 bases). The length of the CDR3 is 15 residues. V lost 0 bases to trimming and J lost 3 bases, with 10 bases between them. Germline V gives CDR1 SGHTS, CDR2 YDEGEE. Here the CDR3 reads CASSLEGNTNQPQHF. In nucleotides, the CDR3 is TGTGCCAGCAGCTTGGAGGGGAATACCAATCAGCCCCAGCATTTT.

Comments on this clonotype: A read error is possible here, since a much larger clone lies one base away. This chain links TRBV27 with TRBJ2-3, with D perhaps TRBD2 (6 bases). The CDR3 sequence is 15 residues long. The germline CDR1 and CDR2 sequences are MNHEY and SMNVEV (reference sequence). CDR3: CASSPRDSDTGTQYF. The CDR3 region has the DNA TGTGCCAGCAGTCCACGGGACTCTGACACAGGTACGCAGTATTTT.

The V call is TRBV5-1, the J call TRBJ2-1; TRBD2 matches 7 bases. J was trimmed by 2 bases and V by 2 bases; bases with no gene match: 4. Germline V lookup: CDR1 SGHRS, CDR2 YFSETQ. The CDR3 consists of 15 residues. This CDR3 reads CASSFLAAPYNEQFF. CDR3 nucleotide sequence: TGCGCCAGCAGCTTCCTAGCGGCCCCCTACAATGAGCAGTTCTTC.

This clonotype was found a few times. This rearrangement joins TRBV5-8 to TRBJ1-2; D ambiguous. V lost 0 bases to trimming and J lost 5 bases, with 11 bases between them. Germline V lookup: CDR1 SGHTS, CDR2 YDEGEE. The CDR3 totals 14 residues. The CDR3 region is CASSLAGKQYGYTF. As DNA, the CDR3 is TGTGCCAGCAGCTTGGCCGGGAAGCAGTATGGCTACACCTTC. Supplemented by reference TRBV5-8 and TRBJ1-2, the full variable domain reads EAGVTQSPTHLIKTRGQQATLRCSPISGHTSVYWYQQALGLGLQFLLWYDEGEERNRGNFPPRFSGRQFPNYSSELNVNALELEDSALYLCASSLAGKQYGYTFGSGTRLTVV.

J is TRBJ1-2 and V is TRBV6-1; 12 bases agree with TRBD1. Trimming took 8 bases from V and 8 from J; bases not matched to a gene: 6. Germline CDR1 and CDR2: MNHNS and SASEGT. The CDR3 is made up of 13 amino acids. CDR3 nucleotide sequence: TGTGCCAGCGGGGACAGGGGGCCTGGGGGCTACACCTTC. Its translation: CASGDRGPGGYTF.

V is TRBV24-1 and J is TRBJ2-2, with no clear D. This CDR3 contains 14 residues. The germline V and J ends were trimmed by 2 bases and 4 bases, with 7 bases remaining between them. Germline values: CDR1 KGHDR, CDR2 SFDVKD. The CDR3 sequence: CATSDYKGTGELFF. The CDR3 region has the DNA TGTGCCACCAGTGATTACAAAGGCACCGGGGAGCTGTTTTTT.

A word on this clonotype: This may be a read error, as it is one base from a much larger clone. V usage is TRBV7-2 and J usage is TRBJ2-3; 8 nucleotides line up with TRBD2. This CDR3 contains 15 residues. Germline loops: CDR1 SGHTA, CDR2 FQGNSA. CDR3 coding DNA: TGTGCCAGCAGCCTAACCGGGGGGGAAACAGATATGCAGTATTTT. It is translated as CASSLTGGETDMQYF.

Turning to this clonotype: A much larger clone lies a single base off, so this may be a read error. The chain recombines TRBV20-1 with TRBJ1-1, with D perhaps TRBD1 (5 bases). The CDR3 has 15 amino acids. Trimming removed 2 bases at V and 1 base at J, with 14 bases between. Germline V gives CDR1 DFQATT, CDR2 SNEGSKA (reference sequence). CDR3 coding DNA: TGCAGTGCTAGACGCCCGGGGCCGAAGAACACTGAAGCTTTCTTT. It codes for CSARRPGPKNTEAFF.

The table lists this clonotype with a few counts. In DNA form, the CDR3 reads TGTGCCAGCAGCTCTACCCCGGGCAGCAGCACAGATACGCAGTATTTT. Protein sequence: CASSSTPGSSTDTQYF. The chain uses TRBV7-9 and TRBJ2-3; no firm D call. This CDR3 contains 16 residues. The germline V gene has CDR1 SEHNR and CDR2 FQNEAQ (reference sequence). V lost 4 bases and J lost 0, with 14 bases in between. The full variable domain, its missing parts supplied by reference TRBV7-9 and TRBJ2-3, is DTGVSQNPRHKITKRGQNVTFRCDPISEHNRLYWYRQTLGQGPEFLTYFQNEAQLEKSRLLSDRFSAERPKGSFSTLEIQRTEQGDSAMYLCASSSTPGSSTDTQYFGPGTRLTVL.

The DNA for the CDR3 is TGCGCCAGCAGCACCCAACGGGGGGTCCCCGGGGAGCTGTTTTTT. Amino acids: CASSTQRGVPGELFF. The chain couples TRBV5-1 to TRBJ2-2, with 7 bases identical to TRBD2. The junction had 9 bases not matched to a gene; V was cut back by 4 bases and J by 6 bases. Germline V gives CDR1 SGHRS, CDR2 YFSETQ. This CDR3 comprises 15 residues.

This clonotype showed up just a few times. This sequence joins TRBV20-1 and TRBJ2-7; TRBD1 agrees at 7 bases. V was clipped by 6 bases and J by 1 base; unmatched bases: 9. The germline V gene has CDR1 DFQATT and CDR2 SNEGSKA (reference sequence). The CDR3 sequence is 14 residues long. CDR3 sequence reads: CSAPPQGPSYEQYF. The CDR3 bases are TGCAGTGCCCCTCCACAGGGGCCGTCCTACGAGCAGTACTTC.

In its sample, this clonotype was seen a few times. The chain employs TRBV5-1 and TRBJ2-3; D may be TRBD1 or TRBD2 (6 bases each). The CDR3 runs to 15 residues. Deletions cut 0 bases from V and 4 bases from J, with 12 bases between. The germline V gene has CDR1 SGHRS and CDR2 YFSETQ. The CDR3 sequence is CASSLATGAADTQYF. CDR3 DNA: TGCGCCAGCAGCTTGGCGACGGGGGCCGCAGATACGCAGTATTTT.

This clonotype was seen many times. The genes are TRBV7-9 and TRBJ2-7; TRBD1 is a possible D gene (6 bases). The V end lost 4 bases, the J end lost 0 bases, and 19 bases lay between the germline ends. The germline V gene has CDR1 SEHNR and CDR2 FQNEAQ (reference sequence). There are 17 residues in the CDR3. As DNA, the CDR3 is TGTGCCAGCAGCTCCGGAACCGGGACACCGTTCTCCTACGAGCAGTACTTC. Its translation is CASSSGTGTPFSYEQYF.

There are a few counts of this clonotype. This rearrangement joins TRBV29-1 to TRBJ2-3; TRBD2 agrees at 10 bases. The V segment lost 4 bases and the J segment 6 bases; nucleotides outside the gene matches: 7. Germline V gives CDR1 SQVTM, CDR2 ANQGSEA. The CDR3 loop spans 14 amino acids. In DNA, the CDR3 is TGCAGCGTTGTGCTAGCGGGAGAGGTGGATACGCAGTATTTT. Protein sequence: CSVVLAGEVDTQYF.

The genes are TRBV7-8 and TRBJ1-5; 7 bases map to TRBD1. Germline CDR1 and CDR2: SGHVS and FQNEAQ. V was pared by 5 bases and J by 6 bases, with 13 bases of the junction left unmatched. The CDR3 is 16 amino acids. CDR3 amino acids: CASSPRWTGRGQPQHF. The CDR3 DNA reads TGTGCCAGCAGCCCCCGCTGGACAGGAAGGGGTCAGCCCCAGCATTTT.

The gene calls are TRBV5-1 and TRBJ1-6; 7 nucleotides align to TRBD1. The CDR3 has 15 residues. CDR1 and CDR2 (germline): SGHRS, YFSETQ. Unmatched junction bases numbered 3, after V lost 1 base and J lost 5 bases. The CDR3 spells CASSLPGTDNSPLHF. The CDR3 bases are TGCGCCAGCAGCTTGCCAGGGACAGATAATTCACCCCTCCACTTT.

This clonotype was detected a few times. The J gene is TRBJ2-5, the V gene TRBV20-1; no firm D call. The germline V gene has CDR1 DFQATT and CDR2 SNEGSKA (reference sequence). This CDR3 has 13 amino acids. The germline V and J ends were trimmed by 3 bases and 1 base, with 9 bases remaining between them. CDR3 residues: CSARVGTQETQYF. The DNA of the CDR3 is TGCAGTGCTAGGGTCGGTACCCAAGAGACCCAGTACTTC.

V and J are TRBV5-1 and TRBJ2-7; TRBD2 agrees at 10 bases. Trimming took 0 bases from V and 5 from J; bases not matched to a gene: 5. Looked up from germline, CDR1 is SGHRS and CDR2 is YFSETQ. The CDR3 consists of 15 residues. The CDR3 nucleotides are TGCGCCAGCAGCTTGGGGCTAGCGGGGGCGCACGAGCAGTACTTC. Its translation is CASSLGLAGAHEQYF.

On this clonotype: One end of the junction fails to match germline, which may point to a read error. The chain joins TRBV28 to TRBJ2-5; TRBD2 aligns across 7 bases. CDR1 and CDR2 (germline): MDHEN, SYDVKM. This CDR3 comprises 18 residues. The CDR3 DNA sequence: TGTGCCAGCAGTATATGGCACCTTTGGGGGGGAGGAGTAGAGACCCAGTACTTC. Its translation is CASSIWHLWGGGVETQYF.

CDR3 coding DNA: TGTGCCAGCAGCGCGGGATTCACAGATACGCAGTATTTT. Protein product: CASSAGFTDTQYF. V is TRBV7-3 and J is TRBJ2-3, with D perhaps matching TRBD2 (6 bases). The V gene's germline CDR1 is SGHTA and CDR2 FQGTGA. Trimming cost V 5 bases and J 2 bases, with 8 bases left between them. The CDR3 is 13 amino acids.

This clonotype was recorded many times. The J gene is TRBJ2-7, the V gene TRBV6-1; D call uncertain. Between the trimmed V and J ends, which lost 6 bases and 5 bases, there was a span of 8 bases. The germline V gene has CDR1 MNHNS and CDR2 SASEGT. CDR3 size: 11 residues. The CDR3 nucleotides are TGTGCCAGCAGGACCATAGACGAGCAGTACTTC. Its protein product is CASRTIDEQYF.

This clonotype was detected many times. This sequence joins TRBV28 and TRBJ2-3; the D is unclear. Germline CDR1 reads MDHEN; CDR2 reads SYDVKM. The CDR3 is made up of 13 amino acids. Between the trimmed V and J ends, which lost 4 bases and 2 bases, there was a span of 7 bases. CDR3 loop: CASSYRPTDTQYF. The CDR3 region has the DNA TGTGCCAGCAGTTACAGACCCACAGATACGCAGTATTTT.

This clonotype was recorded a few times. The gene calls are TRBV19 and TRBJ2-5, with 15 bases identical to TRBD2. Germline V CDR1 and CDR2: LNHDA, SQIVND (reference sequence). Trimming removed 5 bases from V and 5 bases from J; junction bases left unmatched: 6. The CDR3 is 16 residues long. Here the CDR3 DNA reads TGTGCCAGTAGTGCGGTAGGGACTAGCGGGAGGGAGACCCAGTACTTC. Amino acids: CASSAVGTSGRETQYF.

This clonotype occurred a few times. The gene calls are TRBV6-2 or TRBV6-3 and TRBJ2-7, with unresolved D. The CDR3 is 12 residues long. Germline V gene sequence: CDR1 MNHEY, CDR2 SVGEGT. Deletions cut 5 bases from V and 7 bases from J, with 12 bases between. CDR3 DNA sequence: TGTGCCAGCAGTGAGCGCCTACGGGAGCAGTACTTC. Translated, it gives CASSERLREQYF.

This chain uses TRBV7-2 with TRBJ2-7; D assignment may be TRBD1 or TRBD2 (5 bases each). Germline CDR1 reads SGHTA; CDR2 reads FQGNSA. The CDR3 has 14 amino acids. With 5 bases removed from V and 6 bases from J, the gap between germline ends came to 17 bases. CDR3 nucleotide sequence: TGTGCCAGCAGCGGCCAGAGGGGTCGGACCGAGCAGTACTTC. Its protein product is CASSGQRGRTEQYF.